The 7 T cell receptor beta chains given below trace back to one sample, sequenced in a study of blood T cell repertoires in COVID-19. The table came from immunoSEQ multiplex PCR; TCRdb's copy has only in-frame clones and leaves some out. The sample lists about 200,000 clones; 75% to 90% were seen once. The sequenced sample consisted of PBMCs or T cells enriched from blood (not recorded which). The receptors originated from a woman aged 25 to 39 who had been exposed to COVID-19.

The chain has TRBV12-3 or TRBV12-4 and TRBJ1-2, with a tentative D call TRBD1 (6 bases). V was cut by 7 bases and J by 4 bases, with 13 bases left in between. This CDR3 contains 13 residues. This CDR3 is CASTVGQTYGYTF. The CDR3 coding sequence is TGTGCCAGCACCGTGGGACAAACCTATGGCTACACCTTC.

This chain connects TRBV29-1 to TRBJ1-2; 7 nucleotides line up with TRBD1. The CDR3 runs to 11 residues. CDR1 SQVTM and CDR2 ANQGSEA come from the germline V gene. V lost 7 bases to trimming and J lost 8 bases; unmatched junction nucleotides: 7. This CDR3 is CSAVTGWGYTF. DNA of the CDR3: TGCAGCGCCGTGACAGGGTGGGGCTACACCTTC. Full variable domain (missing parts from reference TRBV29-1 and TRBJ1-2): SAVISQKPSRDICQRGTSLTIQCQVDSQVTMMFWYRQQPGQSLTLIATANQGSEATYESGFVIDKFPISRPNLTFSTLTVSNMSPEDSSIYLCSAVTGWGYTFGSGTRLTVV.

The table lists this clone with a few counts. This chain links TRBV5-8 with TRBJ2-7; 9 bases agree with TRBD1. The J segment lost 5 bases and the V segment lost 3 bases, leaving 12 bases of the junction unmatched. The CDR3 is made up of 16 amino acids. Germline V gives CDR1 SGHTS, CDR2 YDEGEE. CDR3 amino acids: CASSYDLGQGWHEQYF. In DNA, the CDR3 is TGTGCCAGCAGCTACGATCTAGGACAGGGGTGGCACGAGCAGTACTTC.

The gene calls are TRBV28 and TRBJ1-2; 8 bases line up with TRBD1. With 6 bases clipped from V and 3 bases from J, the junction kept 15 bases outside the gene matches. Germline CDR1 and CDR2: MDHEN and SYDVKM. This CDR3 region has 17 residues. The CDR3 DNA reads as TGTGCCAGCAGCGTCCCGGGACAGGTCCGCCGATACTATGGCTACACCTTC. Its protein is CASSVPGQVRRYYGYTF.

Here the CDR3 reads CASSLVASGGGETQYF. The CDR3 nucleotides are TGCGCCAGCAGCTTGGTGGCTAGCGGGGGTGGAGAGACCCAGTACTTC. The chain employs TRBV5-1 and TRBJ2-5; 10 bases are a match to TRBD2. V was pared by 0 bases and J by 4 bases, with 6 bases of the junction left unmatched. The CDR3 is 16 amino acids. The V gene's germline CDR1 is SGHRS and CDR2 YFSETQ.

The rearrangement uses TRBV2 and TRBJ2-7; the D gene is possibly TRBD1 (5 bases). This CDR3 is built from 11 residues. Germline assignment: CDR1 SNHLY and CDR2 FYNNEI. Trimming removed 8 bases from V and 3 bases from J, with 8 bases in between. CDR3 residues: CASVRDYEQYF. CDR3 nucleotide sequence: TGTGCCAGCGTCAGGGACTACGAGCAGTACTTC.

This chain joins TRBV10-3 and TRBJ1-5; no firm D call. CDR1 ENHRY and CDR2 SYGVKD come from the germline V gene. Trimming shortened V by 6 bases and J by 0 bases, and 6 bases separated the two germline ends. The CDR3 is made up of 13 amino acids. The CDR3 DNA reads as TGTGCCATCAGATACAGTAGCAATCAGCCCCAGCATTTT. Protein product: CAIRYSSNQPQHF.